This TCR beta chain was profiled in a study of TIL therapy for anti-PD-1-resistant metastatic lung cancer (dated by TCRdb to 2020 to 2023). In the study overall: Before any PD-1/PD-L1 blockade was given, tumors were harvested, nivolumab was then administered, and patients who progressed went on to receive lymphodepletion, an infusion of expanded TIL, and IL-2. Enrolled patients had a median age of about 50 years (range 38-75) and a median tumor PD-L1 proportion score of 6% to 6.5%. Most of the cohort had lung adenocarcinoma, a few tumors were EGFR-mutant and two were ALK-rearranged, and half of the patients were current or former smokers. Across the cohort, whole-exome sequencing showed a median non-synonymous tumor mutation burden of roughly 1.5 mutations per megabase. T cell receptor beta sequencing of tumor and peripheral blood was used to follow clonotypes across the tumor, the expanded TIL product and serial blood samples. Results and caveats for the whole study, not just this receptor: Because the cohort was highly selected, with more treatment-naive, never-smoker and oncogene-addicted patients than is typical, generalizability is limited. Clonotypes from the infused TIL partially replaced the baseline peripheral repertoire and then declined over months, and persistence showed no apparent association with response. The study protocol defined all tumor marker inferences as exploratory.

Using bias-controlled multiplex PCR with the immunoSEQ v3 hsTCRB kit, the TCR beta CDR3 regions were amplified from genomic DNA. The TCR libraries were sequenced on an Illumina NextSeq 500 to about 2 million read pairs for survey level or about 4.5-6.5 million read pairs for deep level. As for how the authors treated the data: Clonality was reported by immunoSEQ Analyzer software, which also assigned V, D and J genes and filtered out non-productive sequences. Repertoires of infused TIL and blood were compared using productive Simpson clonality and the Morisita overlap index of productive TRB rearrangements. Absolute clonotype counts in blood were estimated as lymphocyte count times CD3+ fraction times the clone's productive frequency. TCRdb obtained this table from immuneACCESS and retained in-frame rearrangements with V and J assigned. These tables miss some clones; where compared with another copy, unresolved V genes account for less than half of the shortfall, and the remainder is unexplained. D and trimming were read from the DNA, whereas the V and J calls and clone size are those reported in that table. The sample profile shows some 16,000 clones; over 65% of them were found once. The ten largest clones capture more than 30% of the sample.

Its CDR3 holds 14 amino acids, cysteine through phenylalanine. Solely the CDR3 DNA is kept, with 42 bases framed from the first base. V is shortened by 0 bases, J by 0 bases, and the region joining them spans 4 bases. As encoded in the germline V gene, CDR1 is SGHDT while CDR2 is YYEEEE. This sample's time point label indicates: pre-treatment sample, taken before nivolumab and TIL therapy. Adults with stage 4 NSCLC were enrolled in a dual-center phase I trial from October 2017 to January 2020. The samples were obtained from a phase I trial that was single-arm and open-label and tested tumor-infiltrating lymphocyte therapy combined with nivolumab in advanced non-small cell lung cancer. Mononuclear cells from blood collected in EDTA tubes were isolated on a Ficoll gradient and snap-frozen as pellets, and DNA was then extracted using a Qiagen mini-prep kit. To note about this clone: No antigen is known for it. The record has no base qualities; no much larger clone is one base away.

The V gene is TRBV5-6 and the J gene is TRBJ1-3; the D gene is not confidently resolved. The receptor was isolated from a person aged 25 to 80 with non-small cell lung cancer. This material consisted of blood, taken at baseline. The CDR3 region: CASSLARSGNTIYF. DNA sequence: TGTGCCAGCAGCTTGGCACGCTCTGGAAACACCATATATTTT. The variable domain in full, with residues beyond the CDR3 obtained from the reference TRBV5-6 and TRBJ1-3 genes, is DAGVTQSPTHLIKTRGQQVTLRCSPKSGHDTVSWYQQALGQGPQFIFQYYEEEERQRGNFPDRFSGHQFPNYSSELNVNALLLGDSALYLCASSLARSGNTIYFGEGSWLTVV.